The 30 T cell receptor beta chains given below trace back to one sample, sequenced in a study of blood T cell repertoires in COVID-19. Sequencing used immunoSEQ multiplex PCR; TCRdb keeps in-frame clones, though not all of them. The repertoire holds over 70,000 clones, with more than 85% as singletons. Sequenced: peripheral blood. These receptors were taken from a human donor with active COVID-19. The donor label of this sample is uncertain.

This chain links TRBV9 with TRBJ1-1, with 7 bases identical to TRBD1. The CDR3 is 20 residues long. The J segment lost 3 bases and the V segment lost 4 bases, leaving 24 bases of the junction unmatched. CDR1 is SGDLS and CDR2 is YYNGEE in the germline V gene. The CDR3 DNA is TGTGCCAGCAGCCCCTTATCCGGGCCCGGGACAGAGATTTATCACACTGAAGCTTTCTTT. It yields the protein CASSPLSGPGTEIYHTEAFF.

The gene calls are TRBV9 and TRBJ1-1; unclear D gene. The CDR3 length is 13 residues. V was pared by 4 bases and J by 4 bases, with 11 bases between. In germline, CDR1 is SGDLS, CDR2 YYNGEE. The CDR3 DNA sequence: TGTGCCAGCAGCCAGGACTTGAGCACTGAAGCTTTCTTT. Translated, it gives CASSQDLSTEAFF. Looking up the rest from reference TRBV9 and TRBJ1-1 gives the full variable domain: DSGVTQTPKHLITATGQRVTLRCSPRSGDLSVYWYQQSLDQGLQFLIQYYNGEERAKGNILERFSAQQFPDLHSELNLSSLELGDSALYFCASSQDLSTEAFFGQGTRLTVV.

The chain has TRBV29-1 and TRBJ1-1; 7 bases match TRBD1. Per the germline V gene, CDR1 is SQVTM and CDR2 is ANQGSEA. J gave up 4 bases and V 4 bases, and 12 bases lay outside the gene matches. The CDR3 spans 15 residues. CDR3 sequence: CSVGGQNNMGTEAFF. The CDR3 DNA follows: TGCAGCGTTGGGGGACAGAATAATATGGGCACTGAAGCTTTCTTT.

The chain couples TRBV30 to TRBJ2-3, with 9 nucleotides matching TRBD2. The CDR3 runs 17 residues. Germline-derived CDR1 and CDR2 are GTSNPN and SVGIG (reference sequence). Trimming took 0 bases from V and 1 from J; bases not matched to a gene: 8. CDR3 in amino acids: CAWSVPRLAVRTDTQYF. The CDR3 DNA follows: TGTGCCTGGAGTGTCCCCAGACTAGCGGTCCGCACAGATACGCAGTATTTT. Complete variable domain (other parts from reference TRBV30 and TRBJ2-3): SQTIHQWPATLVQPVGSPLSLECTVEGTSNPNLYWYRQAAGRGLQLLFYSVGIGQISSEVPQNLSASRPQDRQFILSSKKLLLSDSGFYLCAWSVPRLAVRTDTQYFGPGTRLTVL.

The chain links TRBV4-2 to TRBJ2-5; 12 positions agree with TRBD2. J gave up 5 bases and V 2 bases, and 12 bases lay outside the gene matches. The V gene's germline CDR1 is LGHNA and CDR2 YNFKEQ. The CDR3 is 18 residues long. As DNA, the CDR3 is TGTGCCAGCAGCCAACAGAGGCTAGCGGGGGGGCGTTGGGAGACCCAGTACTTC. Translation: CASSQQRLAGGRWETQYF.

The V gene is TRBV5-1, the J gene TRBJ1-1; a weak D match, TRBD1 (5 bases). V lost 2 bases and J lost 1, with 12 bases in between. Germline CDR1 SGHRS, CDR2 YFSETQ. The CDR3 has 15 amino acids. The CDR3 nucleotides read TGCGCCAGCAGCTTAGTATTGACAGCGAACACTGAAGCTTTCTTT. Protein product: CASSLVLTANTEAFF.

V is TRBV7-2 and J is TRBJ1-1, with TRBD1 as a possible D gene (5 bases). Trimming stripped 1 base from V and 8 bases from J, with 14 bases between. Germline CDR1 SGHTA, CDR2 FQGNSA. The CDR3 extends over 14 amino acids. CDR3: CASSLEAGRQEAFF. The CDR3 DNA reads as TGTGCCAGCAGCTTAGAGGCGGGACGCCAGGAAGCTTTCTTT.

The chain combines TRBV6-5 with TRBJ2-7, with 7 bases fitting TRBD2. The CDR3 is 15 residues long. Per the germline V gene, CDR1 is MNHEY and CDR2 is SVGAGI. V trimming: 4 bases; J trimming: 3 bases; junction bases outside the gene matches: 9. CDR3 in DNA: TGTGCCAGCAGTTCGGGTGGGGGGGACCGCTACGAGCAGTACTTC. It codes for CASSSGGGDRYEQYF.

The CDR3 loop reads CASSYAGTSYEQYF. CDR3 bases: TGCGCCAGCAGTTATGCCGGGACATCCTACGAGCAGTACTTC. The J gene is TRBJ2-7, the V gene TRBV5-1, with D tentatively TRBD1 (6 bases). Trimming left V 5 bases short and J 1 base short, with 13 bases between. CDR1 is SGHRS, CDR2 YFSETQ, per germline. The CDR3 runs 14 residues.

This rearrangement joins TRBV4-3 to TRBJ2-1; TRBD2 matches 9 bases. The CDR3 contains 18 residues. V dropped 0 bases and J dropped 0; count of bases not matched to a gene: 6. CDR1 is LGHNA and CDR2 is YSLEER in the germline V gene. The CDR3 DNA reads TGCGCCAGCAGCCAAGATCTACGGCGGGGGGGCTCCTACAATGAGCAGTTCTTC. Translated, it gives CASSQDLRRGGSYNEQFF.

This clone was counted a single time. This chain links TRBV3-1 (or the pseudogene TRBV3-2) with TRBJ2-5; 7 bases line up with TRBD2. This CDR3 spans 14 amino acids. CDR1 is LGHDT, CDR2 YNNKEL, per germline (reference sequence). Unmatched junction bases numbered 3, after V lost 3 bases and J lost 2 bases. In DNA form, the CDR3 reads TGTGCCAGCAGCCACCTAGCGGTTCAAGAGACCCAGTACTTC. It is translated as CASSHLAVQETQYF.

V gene TRBV19 combines with J gene TRBJ2-4; D perhaps matches TRBD2 (6 bases). The CDR3 totals 14 residues. Per germline, CDR1 LNHDA and CDR2 SQIVND (reference sequence). V gave up 1 base and J gave up 6 bases, with 10 bases separating them. For the CDR3, the DNA is TGTGCCAGTAGTATAGGGGGGGTGGGAAACATTCAGTACTTC. Translating gives CASSIGGVGNIQYF.

V and J are TRBV5-5 and TRBJ2-2, with D tentatively TRBD1 (6 bases). The CDR3 consists of 16 residues. Deletions cut 0 bases from V and 6 bases from J, with 15 bases between. Per the germline V gene, CDR1 is SGHKS and CDR2 is YYEKEE (reference sequence). Written as DNA, the CDR3 is TGTGCCAGCAGCTTGGCCCCCAGGGGACATCCCGGGGAGCTGTTTTTT. Translated: CASSLAPRGHPGELFF. The variable domain in full, with the rest retrieved from reference TRBV5-5 and TRBJ2-2, is DAGVTQSPTHLIKTRGQQVTLRCSPISGHKSVSWYQQVLGQGPQFIFQYYEKEERGRGNFPDRFSARQFPNYSSELNVNALLLGDSALYLCASSLAPRGHPGELFFGEGSRLTVL.

This clone is a singleton in its sample. V usage is TRBV4-1 and J usage is TRBJ1-5, with D perhaps TRBD1 (6 bases). V was cut by 0 bases and J by 7 bases, with 13 bases left in between. The CDR3 is made up of 15 amino acids. Germline V gene sequence: CDR1 MGHRA, CDR2 YSYEKL. The CDR3 sequence is CASSQDKAGGQPQHF. The CDR3 DNA reads as TGCGCCAGCAGCCAAGATAAGGCTGGGGGCCAGCCCCAGCATTTT.

V and J are TRBV28 and TRBJ1-4; D may be TRBD1 (5 bases). Germline CDR1 is MDHEN and CDR2 is SYDVKM. The CDR3 extends over 15 amino acids. Trimming pared 3 bases from V and 8 bases from J, leaving 16 bases between. CDR3 bases: TGTGCCAGCAGTTTCCCCGGGGGGGAAAAGGAAAAACTGTTTTTT. Its protein is CASSFPGGEKEKLFF.

The chain uses TRBV6-5 and TRBJ2-7, with D perhaps matching TRBD2 (5 bases). V was trimmed by 0 bases and J by 3 bases, leaving 9 bases between them. The CDR3 contains 14 residues. Looked up from germline, CDR1 is MNHEY and CDR2 is SVGAGI. CDR3 protein: CASSYSTGFYEQYF. Here the CDR3 DNA reads TGTGCCAGCAGTTACTCGACGGGGTTCTACGAGCAGTACTTC.

The V call is TRBV3-1 (or the pseudogene TRBV3-2), the J call TRBJ2-1; possibly TRBD1 for D (5 bases). Trimming stripped 0 bases from V and 7 bases from J, with 7 bases between. The CDR3 has 13 residues. Germline loops: CDR1 LGHDT, CDR2 YNNKEL (reference sequence). This CDR3 reads CASSQDQGNEQFF. The CDR3 coding sequence is TGTGCCAGCAGCCAAGATCAGGGAAATGAGCAGTTCTTC.

The chain has TRBV9 and TRBJ2-1; 12 nucleotides agree with TRBD2. Trimming took 3 bases from V and 10 from J; bases not matched to a gene: 14. This CDR3 has 17 amino acids. The germline gives CDR1 SGDLS, CDR2 YYNGEE. CDR3 nucleotide sequence: TGTGCCAGCAGCGCAGACTCTAGCGGGGGGGCGGTCGGAGAGCAGTTCTTC. Translating it yields CASSADSSGGAVGEQFF. Supplemented by reference TRBV9 and TRBJ2-1, the full variable domain reads DSGVTQTPKHLITATGQRVTLRCSPRSGDLSVYWYQQSLDQGLQFLIQYYNGEERAKGNILERFSAQQFPDLHSELNLSSLELGDSALYFCASSADSSGGAVGEQFFGPGTRLTVL.

The J gene is TRBJ2-1, the V gene TRBV4-3, with TRBD2 matching 10 bases. The CDR3 is made up of 17 amino acids. J lost 7 bases, V lost 1 base, and 10 bases had no gene match. Germline assignment: CDR1 LGHNA and CDR2 YSLEER. The CDR3 DNA sequence: TGCGCCAGCAGCCAAGGAACAGCGGGGGGGCCGGTAAATGAGCAGTTCTTC. It is translated as CASSQGTAGGPVNEQFF.

DNA for the CDR3: TGTGCCAGCAGTTACCGCCGAGGCGGGGGAAACACCATATATTTT. Encoded protein: CASSYRRGGGNTIYF. J is TRBJ1-3 and V is TRBV6-6; D gene uncertain. The ends were cut back, 2 bases at V and 4 bases at J, with 12 bases in the middle. Germline V CDR1 and CDR2: MNHNY, SVGAGI (reference sequence). This CDR3 comprises 15 residues.

The chain has TRBV27 and TRBJ2-7, with 8 nucleotides matching TRBD1. CDR1 and CDR2 (germline): MNHEY, SMNVEV (reference sequence). Losses at the gene ends were 2 bases for V and 4 bases for J; bases not matched to a gene: 4. This CDR3 has 14 residues. The CDR3 loop is CASSLKQGAYEQYF. The CDR3 nucleotides read TGTGCCAGCAGTTTAAAGCAGGGGGCATACGAGCAGTACTTC.

The J gene is TRBJ2-7, the V gene TRBV28; no reliable D call. V lost 5 bases and J 2 bases, leaving 7 bases between the germline ends. The CDR3 has 12 amino acids. The germline V gene encodes CDR1 MDHEN and CDR2 SYDVKM. The CDR3 loop reads CASSNTTYEQYF. CDR3 in DNA: TGTGCCAGCAGTAACACCACCTACGAGCAGTACTTC.

The DNA for the CDR3 is TGCGCCAGCAGCCGGGGACAGCCCTTCTCTGGAAACACCATATATTTT. Translating gives CASSRGQPFSGNTIYF. The chain links TRBV5-1 to TRBJ1-3, with 7 bases aligning to TRBD1. The J segment lost 0 bases and the V segment lost 4 bases, leaving 7 bases of the junction unmatched. The CDR3 extends over 16 amino acids. CDR1 is SGHRS, CDR2 YFSETQ, per germline.

The rearrangement links TRBV18 to TRBJ2-7, with 10 bases lining up with TRBD2. Germline V lookup: CDR1 KGHSH, CDR2 LQKENI. The CDR3 has 15 amino acids. V shed 3 bases, J shed 7 bases, and the junction held 9 bases outside the gene matches. CDR3 loop: CASSPIPSGGQEQYF. Written as DNA, the CDR3 is TGTGCCAGCTCACCCATTCCTAGCGGGGGACAGGAGCAGTACTTC.

The chain uses TRBV29-1 and TRBJ2-2, with D tentatively TRBD1 (5 bases). V lost 3 bases to trimming and J lost 3 bases, with 8 bases between them. Germline values: CDR1 SQVTM, CDR2 ANQGSEA. This CDR3 has 13 residues. The CDR3 nucleotides read TGCAGCGTTGAGGACATCTACACCGGGGAGCTGTTTTTT. Protein product: CSVEDIYTGELFF.

The V and J genes are TRBV5-1 and TRBJ1-4; no clear D gene. Looked up from germline, CDR1 is SGHRS and CDR2 is YFSETQ. Trimming took 4 bases from V and 5 from J, leaving 15 bases between them. CDR3 size: 15 residues. The CDR3 region is CASSPKPGLNEKLFF. In DNA, the CDR3 is TGCGCCAGCAGCCCAAAACCAGGTCTGAATGAAAAACTGTTTTTT.

This chain links TRBV4-1 with TRBJ2-1; TRBD1 aligns across 8 bases. The germline CDR1 and CDR2 sequences are MGHRA and YSYEKL. This CDR3 has 14 residues. J lost 12 bases, V lost 4 bases, and 11 bases had no gene match. The DNA of the CDR3 is TGCGCCAGCAGCCCCGCGGGACAGGTCGTCGGGCAGTTCTTC. Translated, it gives CASSPAGQVVGQFF.

This CDR3 reads CASSGEGLVNEQFF. The CDR3 DNA sequence: TGTGCCAGCAGTGGGGAGGGACTAGTCAATGAGCAGTTCTTC. V usage is TRBV2 and J usage is TRBJ2-1, with 8 bases aligning to TRBD2. The junction had 5 bases not matched to a gene; V was cut back by 4 bases and J by 6 bases. This CDR3 contains 14 residues. Germline V gene sequence: CDR1 SNHLY, CDR2 FYNNEI.

The J gene is TRBJ1-5, the V gene TRBV5-6; D call uncertain. The CDR3 is made up of 16 amino acids. Trimming cost V 2 bases and J 0 bases, with 12 bases left between them. In germline, CDR1 is SGHDT, CDR2 YYEEEE. CDR3: CASSFFIRDSNQPQHF. CDR3 coding DNA: TGTGCCAGCAGCTTTTTTATCCGGGATAGCAATCAGCCCCAGCATTTT.

The genes are TRBV24-1 and TRBJ1-1; possibly TRBD1 for D (5 bases). CDR3 size: 16 residues. Trimming pared 6 bases from V and 0 bases from J, leaving 16 bases between. The germline V gene encodes CDR1 KGHDR and CDR2 SFDVKD. This chain's CDR3 is CATSPGSEGLNTEAFF. DNA for the CDR3: TGTGCCACCAGTCCCGGGTCGGAGGGGCTGAACACTGAAGCTTTCTTT.